These T cell receptor beta chains were read from a single sample in a study of T cell repertoires in cytomegalovirus infection. MiXCR, applied by TCRdb to the reads, yields one record per CDR3 protein. Among 200,000 to 300,000 distinct CDR3 sequences listed, roughly an eighth were seen once. Sequencing was carried out using PBMCs. The receptors come from a human donor in good health (CMV status not recorded). Some clones in this sample may be carry-over from other donors' samples. Both conserved end residues are part of each CDR3. A D gene is named only where the DNA matches it firmly. Clone size, where shown, is once, few, many, or a class for clones that have expanded.

d_call	clone_size	v_call	j_call	cdr3_aa	cdr3_nt
NA	NA	TRBV28	TRBJ2-7	CASYRSSYEQYF	TGTGCCAGTTACAGGAGCTCCTACGAGCAGTACTTC
NA	many	TRBV7-2	TRBJ1-1	CASSLAPPQGGRGNTEAFF	TGTGCCAGCAGCTTAGCCCCGCCTCAAGGGGGGAGAGGAAACACTGAAGCTTTCTTT
TRBD1	few	TRBV28	TRBJ2-5	CASSKRDRGQETQYF	TGTGCCAGCAGTAAAAGGGACAGGGGGCAAGAGACCCAGTACTTC
TRBD1	many	TRBV4-2	TRBJ2-5	CASSYRDRGQETQYF	TGTGCCAGCAGCTACCGGGACAGGGGGCAAGAGACCCAGTACTTC
NA	few	TRBV7-6	TRBJ2-2	CASSSQGPSNTGELFF	TGTGCCAGCAGCTCACAGGGACCCTCGAACACCGGGGAGCTGTTTTTT
TRBD2	NA	TRBV5-5	TRBJ2-5	CASSSGLAGPQETQYF	TGTGCCAGCAGCTCCGGACTAGCGGGACCCCAGGAGACCCAGTACTTC
NA	many	TRBV19	TRBJ2-1	CASTPSGSTSYNEQFF	TGTGCCAGTACCCCGTCGGGGTCAACCTCCTACAATGAGCAGTTCTTC
NA	many	TRBV28	TRBJ1-2	CASSFTQEGGNYGYTF	TGTGCCAGCAGCTTCACTCAGGAGGGGGGTAACTATGGCTACACCTTC
TRBD2	many	TRBV7-2	TRBJ2-4	CASSPGREGNIQYF	TGTGCCAGCAGTCCGGGCAGGGAGGGAAACATTCAGTACTTC
NA	few	TRBV28	TRBJ2-7	CASSTYRVSEQYF	TGTGCCAGCAGTACGTACAGGGTCAGCGAGCAGTACTTC
NA	NA	TRBV20-1	TRBJ2-1	CSARRGGGHNEQFF	TGCAGTGCTAGGAGGGGGGGCGGGCACAATGAGCAGTTCTTC
NA	few	TRBV7-2	TRBJ2-5	CASSLGSTSRETQYF	TGTGCCAGCAGCTTAGGGTCCACTAGCCGGGAGACCCAGTACTTC
NA	NA	TRBV5-4	TRBJ2-1	CASSFRRNNEQFF	TGTGCCAGCAGCTTTCGGCGTAACAATGAGCAGTTCTTC
NA	many	TRBV12-3/TRBV12-4	TRBJ1-3	CASSTGTGNTIYF	TGTGCCAGCAGTACAGGGACTGGAAACACCATATATTTT
NA	NA	TRBV6-1	TRBJ1-5	CASNQSPNQPQHF	TGTGCCAGCAACCAATCGCCCAATCAGCCCCAGCATTTT
TRBD1	few	TRBV5-6	TRBJ1-2	CASSSPAGGIYGYTF	TGTGCCAGCAGCTCCCCCGCAGGGGGCATCTATGGCTACACCTTC
NA	few	TRBV19	TRBJ2-1	CASKRGGPAYNEQFF	TGTGCCAGTAAAAGAGGAGGGCCCGCCTACAATGAGCAGTTCTTC
NA	NA	TRBV20-1	TRBJ2-3	CSARRAETDTQYF	TGCAGTGCTAGGAGAGCGGAGACAGATACGCAGTATTTT
TRBD1	many	TRBV7-3	TRBJ2-3	CASSESRGLGTDTQYF	TGTGCCAGCAGCGAATCCAGGGGGCTCGGCACAGATACGCAGTATTTT
TRBD2	NA	TRBV20-1	TRBJ2-3	CSASVQLAGGTDTQYF	TGCAGTGCTAGTGTTCAACTAGCGGGAGGCACAGATACGCAGTATTTT
TRBD1	many	TRBV6-1	TRBJ2-2	CATVRVDRGLLGTGGELFF	TGTGCCACCGTTCGCGTGGACAGGGGGCTACTCGGAACGGGCGGGGAGCTGTTTTTT
TRBD1	many	TRBV12-3/TRBV12-4	TRBJ1-2	CASSPEGTGVYGYTF	TGTGCCAGCAGTCCTGAGGGGACAGGGGTTTACGGCTACACCTTC
NA	NA	TRBV20-1	TRBJ2-5	CSASSVQETQYF	TGCAGTGCTAGTAGCGTCCAAGAGACCCAGTACTTC
NA	NA	TRBV6-1	TRBJ1-5	CASSEAGRGNNQPQHF	TGTGCCAGCAGTGAAGCGGGAAGGGGTAACAATCAGCCCCAGCATTTT
NA	NA	TRBV6-5	TRBJ1-3	CASSAQGFSGNTIYF	TGTGCCAGCAGTGCCCAGGGGTTTTCTGGAAACACCATATATTTT
NA	many	TRBV7-3	TRBJ1-1	CASSEQGGGTEAFF	TGTGCCAGCAGCGAACAGGGCGGCGGCACTGAAGCTTTCTTT
NA	NA	TRBV7-6	TRBJ2-7	CASSLRTPYEQYF	TGTGCCAGCAGCTTGAGGACACCCTACGAGCAGTACTTC